This paragraph reports one TCR beta chain. Since the CDR3 does not end with the conserved phenylalanine or tryptophan, this likely comes from a read error. Because the CDR3's place on the DNA is in doubt, the DNA is left out and the CDR3 is given as listed by TCRdb. The source of the sample is a study of tumor and adjacent non-tumor tissue in lung cancer. The library came from three nested PCR rounds adapted from ARM-PCR protocols. Each CDR3 protein gets one entry after TCRdb re-called the multiplex PCR reads with MiXCR. This sample carries about 120,000 distinct CDR3 sequences, around 82% of them seen once, and the ten largest clones take approximately 22%. Germline V CDR1 and CDR2: MNHEY, SVGEGT. From its first to its last residue, the CDR3 has 15 amino acids. This sample's RNA came from whole unsorted tissue.

The gene calls are TRBV6-2 or TRBV6-3 and TRBJ2-1; the table's D call TRBD2 went unverified against the DNA. The clonotype was recovered from a man in his 70s with non-small cell lung cancer. Sequences were obtained from lung tumor tissue. CDR3 loop: CVSSPGLGNTNERFL.